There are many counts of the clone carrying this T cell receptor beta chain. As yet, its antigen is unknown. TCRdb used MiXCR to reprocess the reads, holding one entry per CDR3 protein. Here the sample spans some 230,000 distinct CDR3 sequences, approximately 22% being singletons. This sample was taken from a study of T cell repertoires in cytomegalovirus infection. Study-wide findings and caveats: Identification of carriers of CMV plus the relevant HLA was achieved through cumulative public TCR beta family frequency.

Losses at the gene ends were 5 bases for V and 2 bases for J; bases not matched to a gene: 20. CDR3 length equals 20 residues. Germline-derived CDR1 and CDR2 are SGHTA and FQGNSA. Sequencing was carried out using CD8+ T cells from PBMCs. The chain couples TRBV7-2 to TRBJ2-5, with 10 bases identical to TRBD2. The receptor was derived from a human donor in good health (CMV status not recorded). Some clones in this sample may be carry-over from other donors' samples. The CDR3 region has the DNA TGTGCCAGCAGCAAAACCAGGGGCCTAACTAGCGGGGTGCGGCAAGAGACCCAGTACTTC. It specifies CASSKTRGLTSGVRQETQYF.